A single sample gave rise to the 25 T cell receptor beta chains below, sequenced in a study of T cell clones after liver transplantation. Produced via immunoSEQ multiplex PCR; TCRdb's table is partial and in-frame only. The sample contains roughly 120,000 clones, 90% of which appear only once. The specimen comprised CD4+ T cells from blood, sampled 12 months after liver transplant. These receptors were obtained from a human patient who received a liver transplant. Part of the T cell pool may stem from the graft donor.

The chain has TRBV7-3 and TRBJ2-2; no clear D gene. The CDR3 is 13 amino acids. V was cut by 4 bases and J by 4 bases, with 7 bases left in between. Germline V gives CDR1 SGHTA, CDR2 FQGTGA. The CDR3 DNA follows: TGTGCCAGCAGCTCCTCAAGCACCGGGGAGCTGTTTTTT. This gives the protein CASSSSSTGELFF.

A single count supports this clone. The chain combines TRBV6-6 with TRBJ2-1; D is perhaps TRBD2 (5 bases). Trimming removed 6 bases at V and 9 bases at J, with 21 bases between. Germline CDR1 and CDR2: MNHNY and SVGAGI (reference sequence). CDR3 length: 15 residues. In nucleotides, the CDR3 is TGTGCCAGCAGGCCCGCGGGCCCCTCGGGATCTGAGCAGTTCTTC. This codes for CASRPAGPSGSEQFF.

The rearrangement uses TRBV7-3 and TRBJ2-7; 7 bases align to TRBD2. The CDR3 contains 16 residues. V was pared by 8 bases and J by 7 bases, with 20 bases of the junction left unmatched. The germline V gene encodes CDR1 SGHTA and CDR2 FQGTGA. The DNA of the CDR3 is TGTGCCAGCGGGCCCGGTGCAGCGGGGAGTTCGCGGGAGCAGTACTTC. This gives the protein CASGPGAAGSSREQYF. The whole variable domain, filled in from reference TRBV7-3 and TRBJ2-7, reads GAGVSQTPSNKVTEKGKYVELRCDPISGHTALYWYRQSLGQGPEFLIYFQGTGAADDSGLPNDRFFAVRPEGSVSTLKIQRTERGDSAVYLCASGPGAAGSSREQYFGPGTRLTVT.

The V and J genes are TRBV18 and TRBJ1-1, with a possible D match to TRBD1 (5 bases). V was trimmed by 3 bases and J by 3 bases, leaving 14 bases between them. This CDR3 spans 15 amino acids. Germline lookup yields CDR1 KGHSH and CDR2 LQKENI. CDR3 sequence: CASSPIAGPDTEAFF. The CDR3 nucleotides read TGTGCCAGCTCACCGATCGCAGGGCCGGACACTGAAGCTTTCTTT.

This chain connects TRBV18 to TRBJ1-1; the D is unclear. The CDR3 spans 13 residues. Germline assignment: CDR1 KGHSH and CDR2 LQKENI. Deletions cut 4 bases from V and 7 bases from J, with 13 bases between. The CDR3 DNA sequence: TGTGCCAGCTCACATCTTGAATCGGGTGAAGCTTTCTTT. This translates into CASSHLESGEAFF. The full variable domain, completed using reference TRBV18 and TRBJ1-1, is NAGVMQNPRHLVRRRGQEARLRCSPMKGHSHVYWYRQLPEEGLKFMVYLQKENIIDESGMPKERFSAEFPKEGPSILRIQQVVRGDSAAYFCASSHLESGEAFFGQGTRLTVV.

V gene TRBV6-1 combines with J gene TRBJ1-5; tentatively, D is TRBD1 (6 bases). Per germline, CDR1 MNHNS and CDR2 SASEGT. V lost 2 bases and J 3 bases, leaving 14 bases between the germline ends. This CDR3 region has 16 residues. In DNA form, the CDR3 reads TGTGCCAGCAGTGAATTAGGACAGCCGATCAATCAGCCCCAGCATTTT. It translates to CASSELGQPINQPQHF.

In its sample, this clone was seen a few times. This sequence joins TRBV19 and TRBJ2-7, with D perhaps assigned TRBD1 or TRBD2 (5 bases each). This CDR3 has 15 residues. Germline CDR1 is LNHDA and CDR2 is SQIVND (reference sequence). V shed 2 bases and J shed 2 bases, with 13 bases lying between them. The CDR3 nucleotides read TGTGCCAGTAGTATAAGGGACGGGGCCGCCTACGAGCAGTACTTC. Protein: CASSIRDGAAYEQYF.

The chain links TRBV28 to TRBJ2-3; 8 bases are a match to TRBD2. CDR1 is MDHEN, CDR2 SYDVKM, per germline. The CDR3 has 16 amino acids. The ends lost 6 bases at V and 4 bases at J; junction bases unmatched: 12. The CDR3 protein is CASSSGKRAGADTQYF. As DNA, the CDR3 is TGTGCCAGCAGCTCCGGGAAGAGAGCGGGAGCAGATACGCAGTATTTT. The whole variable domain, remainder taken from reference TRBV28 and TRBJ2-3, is DVKVTQSSRYLVKRTGEKVFLECVQDMDHENMFWYRQDPGLGLRLIYFSYDVKMKEKGDIPEGYSVSREKKERFSLILESASTNQTSMYLCASSSGKRAGADTQYFGPGTRLTVL.

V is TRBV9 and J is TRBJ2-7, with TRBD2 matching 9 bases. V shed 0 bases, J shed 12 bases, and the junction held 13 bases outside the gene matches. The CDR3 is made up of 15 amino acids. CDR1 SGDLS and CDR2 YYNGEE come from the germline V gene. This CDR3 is CASSVGFAGGPVGYF. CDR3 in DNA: TGTGCCAGCAGCGTAGGCTTTGCGGGAGGGCCCGTCGGGTACTTC.

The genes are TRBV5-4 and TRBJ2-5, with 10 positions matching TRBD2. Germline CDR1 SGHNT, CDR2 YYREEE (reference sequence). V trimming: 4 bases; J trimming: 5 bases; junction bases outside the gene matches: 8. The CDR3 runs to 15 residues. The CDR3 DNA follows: TGTGCCAGCAGCCGGGGCCCAGCGGGAGGGGAGACCCAGTACTTC. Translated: CASSRGPAGGETQYF.

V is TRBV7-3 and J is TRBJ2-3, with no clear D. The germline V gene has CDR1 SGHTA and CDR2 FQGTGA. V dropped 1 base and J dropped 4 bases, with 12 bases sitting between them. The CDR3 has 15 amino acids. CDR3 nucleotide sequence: TGTGCCAGCAGCTTAAAGTCGTCCGGCGCAGATACGCAGTATTTT. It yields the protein CASSLKSSGADTQYF. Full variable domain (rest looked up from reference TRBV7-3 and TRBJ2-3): GAGVSQTPSNKVTEKGKYVELRCDPISGHTALYWYRQSLGQGPEFLIYFQGTGAADDSGLPNDRFFAVRPEGSVSTLKIQRTERGDSAVYLCASSLKSSGADTQYFGPGTRLTVL.

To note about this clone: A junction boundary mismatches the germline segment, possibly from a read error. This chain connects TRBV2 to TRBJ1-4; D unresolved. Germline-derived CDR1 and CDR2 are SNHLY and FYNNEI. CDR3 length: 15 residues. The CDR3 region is CASTETSGVGEKLFF. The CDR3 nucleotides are TGTGCCAGCACTGAAACGTCTGGGGTGGGCGAAAAACTGTTTTTT.

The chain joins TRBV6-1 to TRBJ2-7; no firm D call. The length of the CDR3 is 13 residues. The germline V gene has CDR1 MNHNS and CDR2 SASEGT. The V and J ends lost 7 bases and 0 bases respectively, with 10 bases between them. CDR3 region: CASNREPSYEQYF. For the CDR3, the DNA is TGTGCCAGCAATAGGGAACCCTCCTACGAGCAGTACTTC.

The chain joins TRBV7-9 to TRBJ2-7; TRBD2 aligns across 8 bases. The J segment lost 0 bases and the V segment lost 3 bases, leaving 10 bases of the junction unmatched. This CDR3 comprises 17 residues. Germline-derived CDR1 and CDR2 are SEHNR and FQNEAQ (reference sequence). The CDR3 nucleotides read TGTGCCAGCAGCTTTTTGGGGTCGAGCGGGAGCTCCTACGAGCAGTACTTC. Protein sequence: CASSFLGSSGSSYEQYF.

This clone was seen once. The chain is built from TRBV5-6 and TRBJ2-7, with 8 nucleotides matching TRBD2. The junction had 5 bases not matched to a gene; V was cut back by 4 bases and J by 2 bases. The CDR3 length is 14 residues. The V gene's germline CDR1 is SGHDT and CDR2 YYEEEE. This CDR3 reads CASSASGGTYEQYF. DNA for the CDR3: TGTGCCAGCAGCGCCAGCGGGGGAACCTACGAGCAGTACTTC.

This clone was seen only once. As DNA, the CDR3 is TGTGCCATACTCAGGTCCTTGGACGTCCTGACTTTC. Encoded protein: CAILRSLDVLTF. This chain uses TRBV6-1 with TRBJ2-6; D not resolved. The ends were cut back, 10 bases at V and 11 bases at J, with 15 bases in the middle. This CDR3 is built from 12 residues. Germline-derived CDR1 and CDR2 are MNHNS and SASEGT.

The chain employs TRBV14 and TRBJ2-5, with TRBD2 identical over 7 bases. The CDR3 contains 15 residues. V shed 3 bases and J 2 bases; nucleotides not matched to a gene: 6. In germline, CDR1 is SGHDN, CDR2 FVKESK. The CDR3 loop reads CASSQGGRDQETQYF. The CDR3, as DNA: TGTGCCAGCAGCCAGGGAGGGAGAGATCAAGAGACCCAGTACTTC.

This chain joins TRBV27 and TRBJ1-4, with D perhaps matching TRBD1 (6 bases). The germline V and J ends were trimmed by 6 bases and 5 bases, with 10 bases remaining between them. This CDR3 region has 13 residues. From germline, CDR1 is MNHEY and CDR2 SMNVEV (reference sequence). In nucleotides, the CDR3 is TGTGCCAGCAGGAGGGGGGGAAATGAAAAACTGTTTTTT. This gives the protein CASRRGGNEKLFF.

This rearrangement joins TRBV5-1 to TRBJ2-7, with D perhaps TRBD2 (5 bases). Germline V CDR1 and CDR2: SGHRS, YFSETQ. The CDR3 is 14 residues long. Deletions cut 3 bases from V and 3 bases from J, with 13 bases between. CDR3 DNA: TGCGCCAGCAGCTCTAGAGAGGAGGACTACGAGCAGTACTTC. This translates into CASSSREEDYEQYF. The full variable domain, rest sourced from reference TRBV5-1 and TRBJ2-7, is KAGVTQTPRYLIKTRGQQVTLSCSPISGHRSVSWYQQTPGQGLQFLFEYFSETQRNKGNFPGRFSGRQFSNSRSEMNVSTLELGDSALYLCASSSREEDYEQYFGPGTRLTVT.

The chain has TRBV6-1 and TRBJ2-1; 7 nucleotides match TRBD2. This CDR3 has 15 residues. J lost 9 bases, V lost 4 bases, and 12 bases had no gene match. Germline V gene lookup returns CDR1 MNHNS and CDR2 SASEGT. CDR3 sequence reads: CASSAHGGFRGEQFF. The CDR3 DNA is TGTGCCAGCAGTGCCCACGGGGGGTTTCGTGGTGAGCAGTTCTTC.

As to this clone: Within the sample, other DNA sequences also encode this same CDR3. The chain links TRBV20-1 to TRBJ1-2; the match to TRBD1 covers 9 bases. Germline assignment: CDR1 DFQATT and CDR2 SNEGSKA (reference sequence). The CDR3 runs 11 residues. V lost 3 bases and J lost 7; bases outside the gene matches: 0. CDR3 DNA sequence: TGCAGTGCTAGGACAGGGGGTGGCTACACCTTC. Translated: CSARTGGGYTF.

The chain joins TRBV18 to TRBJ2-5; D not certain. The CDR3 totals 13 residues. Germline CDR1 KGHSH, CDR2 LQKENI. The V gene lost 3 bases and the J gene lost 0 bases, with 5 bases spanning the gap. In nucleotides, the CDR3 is TGTGCCAGCTCACCGACAAACCAAGAGACCCAGTACTTC. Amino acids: CASSPTNQETQYF.

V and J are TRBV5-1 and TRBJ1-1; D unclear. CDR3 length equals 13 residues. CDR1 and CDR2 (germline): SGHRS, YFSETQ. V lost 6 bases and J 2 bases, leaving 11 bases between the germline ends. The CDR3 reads CASKAGANTEAFF. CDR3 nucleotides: TGCGCCAGCAAGGCAGGAGCCAACACTGAAGCTTTCTTT. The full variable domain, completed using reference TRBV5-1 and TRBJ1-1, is KAGVTQTPRYLIKTRGQQVTLSCSPISGHRSVSWYQQTPGQGLQFLFEYFSETQRNKGNFPGRFSGRQFSNSRSEMNVSTLELGDSALYLCASKAGANTEAFFGQGTRLTVV.

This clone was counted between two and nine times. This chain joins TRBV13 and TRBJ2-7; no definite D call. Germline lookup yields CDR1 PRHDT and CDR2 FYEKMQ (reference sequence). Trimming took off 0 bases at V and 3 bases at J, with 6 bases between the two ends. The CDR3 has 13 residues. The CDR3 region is CASSLGPNYEQYF. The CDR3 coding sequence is TGTGCCAGCAGCTTAGGCCCGAACTACGAGCAGTACTTC.

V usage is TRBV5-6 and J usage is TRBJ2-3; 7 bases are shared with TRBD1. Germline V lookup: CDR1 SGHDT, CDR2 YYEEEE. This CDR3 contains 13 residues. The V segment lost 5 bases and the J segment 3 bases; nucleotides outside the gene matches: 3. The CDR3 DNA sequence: TGTGCCAGCAGGAACAGGGGAACAGATACGCAGTATTTT. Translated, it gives CASRNRGTDTQYF.